Reported below is one T cell receptor beta chain. Its specificity is unknown. The data were produced by immunoSEQ multiplex PCR, yet TCRdb's version contains in-frame clones alone and is incomplete. The table lists 70,000 or so clones, roughly nine tenths of them singletons. With 8 bases removed from V and 9 bases from J, the gap between germline ends came to 19 bases. This CDR3 is built from 14 residues. Germline V gene lookup returns CDR1 MNHEY and CDR2 SVGAGI. The data are from a study of OX40 agonist ivuxolimab in advanced cancers. Whole-study results and caveats: Compared with CD4+, CD8+ T cells on average had more expanded clones. Both CD4+ and CD8+ T cell populations in blood had undergone clonal expansion by week 6 at 0.1 to 3.0 mg/kg.

Sampling of blood occurred at baseline, cycle 4 day 1, and cycle 7 day 1. The receptor was isolated from an adult with an advanced solid tumor such as melanoma, head and neck, liver or kidney cancer. The sample here was CD4+ or CD8+ T cells sorted from blood, taken in a trial of the OX40 agonist ivuxolimab. The chain couples TRBV6-5 to TRBJ2-2; possible D gene TRBD2, 6 bases. In DNA form, the CDR3 reads TGTGCCAGCCGGCCGGGTGCGGGGAACTGGGAGCTGTTTTTT. Its translation: CASRPGAGNWELFF.